The rows below give T cell receptor beta chains drawn from one sample of a study of blood T cell repertoires in COVID-19. Measured with immunoSEQ multiplex PCR; TCRdb has only the in-frame clones, and not every one. Among around 210,000 clones listed, less than 85% were seen once. Sequencing used peripheral blood. The receptors originated from a woman in her 70s with acute or convalescent COVID-19. CDR3s include the opening cysteine and the closing phenylalanine or tryptophan. The order of the fields is CDR3 protein, CDR3 DNA, V gene, J gene, D gene, clone size. A D gene is named only where the DNA matches it firmly. Where a row states a size, it is once, few, many or the class of an expanded clone; other rows omit it.

CDR3: CASSHHRNLAGGYEQYF
DNA: TGCGCCAGCAGCCATCACCGAAACTTAGCGGGAGGCTACGAGCAGTACTTC
V: TRBV5-1
J: TRBJ2-7
D: TRBD2
size: -

CDR3: CASSQDGSGGRGDYGYTF
DNA: TGTGCCAGCAGCCAAGATGGCAGTGGAGGCAGGGGAGACTATGGCTACACCTTC
V: TRBV3-1/TRBV3-2
J: TRBJ1-2
D: -
size: once

CDR3: CAISRTSGPSYEQYF
DNA: TGTGCCATCAGCCGGACTAGCGGGCCCTCCTACGAGCAGTACTTC
V: TRBV10-3
J: TRBJ2-7
D: TRBD2
size: few

CDR3: CASRQGLSNTEAFF
DNA: TGTGCCAGCAGGCAGGGTCTATCGAACACTGAAGCTTTCTTT
V: TRBV6-5
J: TRBJ1-1
D: -
size: many

CDR3: CASSNKYRDVGELFF
DNA: TGTGCCAGCAGCAACAAGTACAGGGATGTCGGGGAGCTGTTTTTT
V: TRBV5-4
J: TRBJ2-2
D: -
size: -

CDR3: CASSQAWRGEAFF
DNA: TGTGCCAGCAGCCAAGCCTGGAGAGGTGAAGCTTTCTTT
V: TRBV3-1/TRBV3-2
J: TRBJ1-1
D: -
size: few

CDR3: CASSQIAGGRENEQYF
DNA: TGTGCCAGCAGCCAAATAGCGGGAGGTCGAGAAAACGAGCAGTACTTC
V: TRBV4-2
J: TRBJ2-7
D: TRBD2
size: -

CDR3: CASSLTGANEKLFF
DNA: TGTGCCAGCAGCTTAACAGGCGCTAATGAAAAACTGTTTTTT
V: TRBV7-9
J: TRBJ1-4
D: -
size: few

CDR3: CARSLGTVYNSPLHF
DNA: TGTGCCAGAAGCTTGGGGACAGTCTATAATTCACCCCTCCACTTT
V: TRBV5-3
J: TRBJ1-6
D: -
size: -

CDR3: CASSQPDGRENEQFF
DNA: TGTGCCAGCAGCCAACCTGACGGGAGAGAGAATGAGCAGTTCTTC
V: TRBV4-2
J: TRBJ2-1
D: -
size: -

CDR3: CASSALVDSHNQPQHF
DNA: TGTGCCAGCAGTGCTTTGGTGGACAGCCACAATCAGCCCCAGCATTTT
V: TRBV6-1
J: TRBJ1-5
D: -
size: -

CDR3: CASSLGGAGVTGDTQYF
DNA: TGTGCCAGCAGCTTGGGGGGAGCGGGAGTGACCGGAGATACGCAGTATTTT
V: TRBV5-4
J: TRBJ2-3
D: TRBD2
size: -

CDR3: CATSNSYNQPQHF
DNA: TGTGCCACCAGCAACAGTTACAATCAGCCCCAGCATTTT
V: TRBV24-1
J: TRBJ1-5
D: -
size: -

CDR3: CASSDPGQGYGYTF
DNA: TGTGCCAGCAGTGACCCAGGACAGGGCTATGGCTACACCTTC
V: TRBV2
J: TRBJ1-2
D: TRBD1
size: -

CDR3: CASSTGTPNTGELFF
DNA: TGTGCCAGCAGCACCGGGACTCCGAACACCGGGGAGCTGTTTTTT
V: TRBV6-5
J: TRBJ2-2
D: -
size: -

CDR3: CASSPGQGRTEAFF
DNA: TGTGCCAGTAGTCCTGGACAGGGGAGGACTGAAGCTTTCTTT
V: TRBV19
J: TRBJ1-1
D: TRBD1
size: -

CDR3: CASSLWGGSYNEQFF
DNA: TGTGCCAGCAGCCTTTGGGGGGGGTCCTACAATGAGCAGTTCTTC
V: TRBV7-9
J: TRBJ2-1
D: TRBD2
size: -

CDR3: CASSALAGRSTDTQYF
DNA: TGTGCCAGCAGCGCTCTAGCGGGAAGAAGCACAGATACGCAGTATTTT
V: TRBV9
J: TRBJ2-3
D: TRBD2
size: once

CDR3: CASSKESQGGHYEQYF
DNA: TGTGCCAGCAGCAAAGAGTCACAGGGGGGGCACTACGAGCAGTACTTC
V: TRBV21-1
J: TRBJ2-7
D: -
size: -

CDR3: CASRLAGPSTDTQYF
DNA: TGTGCCAGCAGGCTAGCGGGGCCAAGCACAGATACGCAGTATTTT
V: TRBV2
J: TRBJ2-3
D: TRBD2
size: -

CDR3: CASSERTAAQPQHF
DNA: TGTGCCAGCAGTGAAAGGACAGCGGCTCAGCCCCAGCATTTT
V: TRBV2
J: TRBJ1-5
D: -
size: -

CDR3: CSVVRQGSEGYTF
DNA: TGCAGCGTTGTAAGGCAGGGGAGTGAAGGCTACACCTTC
V: TRBV29-1
J: TRBJ1-2
D: -
size: once

CDR3: CASSLLGQVSNYGYTF
DNA: TGTGCCAGCAGCCTTCTGGGACAGGTCTCTAACTATGGCTACACCTTC
V: TRBV28
J: TRBJ1-2
D: TRBD1
size: -

CDR3: CASSLGQGPTYEQYF
DNA: TGTGCCAGCAGCCTGGGACAGGGGCCAACCTACGAGCAGTACTTC
V: TRBV11-3
J: TRBJ2-7
D: TRBD1
size: -

CDR3: CASSDGQGVLQNQPQHF
DNA: TGTGCCAGCAGTGATGGGCAGGGGGTTTTACAAAATCAGCCCCAGCATTTT
V: TRBV6-1
J: TRBJ1-5
D: TRBD1
size: -

CDR3: CASSSYRGNTEAFF
DNA: TGTGCCAGCAGCTCATACAGGGGGAACACTGAAGCTTTCTTT
V: TRBV5-6
J: TRBJ1-1
D: TRBD1
size: once

CDR3: CASSVMSSGYEQYF
DNA: TGTGCCAGCAGCGTAATGAGTAGCGGCTACGAGCAGTACTTC
V: TRBV9
J: TRBJ2-7
D: -
size: -

CDR3: CASSRDRENSPLHF
DNA: TGTGCCAGCAGCCGGGACAGGGAGAATTCACCCCTCCACTTT
V: TRBV2
J: TRBJ1-6
D: TRBD1
size: few

CDR3: CASSPADRANTEAFF
DNA: TGTGCCAGCAGCCCTGCGGACAGGGCGAACACTGAAGCTTTCTTT
V: TRBV28
J: TRBJ1-1
D: TRBD1
size: -

CDR3: CASSPRDRGSDTQYF
DNA: TGTGCCAGCAGCCCCAGGGACAGGGGATCAGATACGCAGTATTTT
V: TRBV5-4
J: TRBJ2-3
D: TRBD1
size: -

CDR3: CAGAPGTNEKLFF
DNA: TGTGCCGGGGCCCCGGGAACTAATGAAAAACTGTTTTTT
V: TRBV6-5
J: TRBJ1-4
D: -
size: -

CDR3: CATSDLQDTSPYEQYF
DNA: TGTGCCACCAGTGATTTGCAGGACACATCACCCTACGAGCAGTACTTC
V: TRBV24-1
J: TRBJ2-7
D: -
size: -

CDR3: CASSPWDKDYEQYF
DNA: TGTGCCAGCAGTCCGTGGGACAAAGACTACGAGCAGTACTTC
V: TRBV27
J: TRBJ2-7
D: -
size: -

CDR3: CASSVMTGNYYYGYTF
DNA: TGTGCCAGTAGCGTTATGACAGGGAATTACTACTATGGCTACACCTTC
V: TRBV19
J: TRBJ1-2
D: TRBD1
size: -

CDR3: CASSPLPTSGRETQYF
DNA: TGCGCCAGCAGCCCGCTTCCGACTAGCGGGAGAGAGACCCAGTACTTC
V: TRBV5-1
J: TRBJ2-5
D: TRBD2
size: -

CDR3: CASKETGGTEAFF
DNA: TGTGCCAGCAAGGAGACAGGGGGCACTGAAGCTTTCTTT
V: TRBV9
J: TRBJ1-1
D: TRBD1
size: -

CDR3: CASSVRSPGADTQYF
DNA: TGTGCCAGCAGCGTAAGGTCCCCAGGGGCAGATACGCAGTATTTT
V: TRBV27
J: TRBJ2-3
D: -
size: once

CDR3: CASSEAGHYEQYF
DNA: TGTGCCAGCAGCGAGGCAGGACACTACGAGCAGTACTTC
V: TRBV6-5
J: TRBJ2-7
D: -
size: -

CDR3: CASRPGTRRYEQYF
DNA: TGTGCCAGCAGACCCGGGACTAGACGTTACGAGCAGTACTTC
V: TRBV28
J: TRBJ2-7
D: TRBD2
size: -

CDR3: CASSQGGRVFGELFF
DNA: TGTGCCAGCAGCCAAGGTGGGAGGGTTTTTGGCGAGCTGTTTTTT
V: TRBV3-1/TRBV3-2
J: TRBJ2-2
D: TRBD2
size: -